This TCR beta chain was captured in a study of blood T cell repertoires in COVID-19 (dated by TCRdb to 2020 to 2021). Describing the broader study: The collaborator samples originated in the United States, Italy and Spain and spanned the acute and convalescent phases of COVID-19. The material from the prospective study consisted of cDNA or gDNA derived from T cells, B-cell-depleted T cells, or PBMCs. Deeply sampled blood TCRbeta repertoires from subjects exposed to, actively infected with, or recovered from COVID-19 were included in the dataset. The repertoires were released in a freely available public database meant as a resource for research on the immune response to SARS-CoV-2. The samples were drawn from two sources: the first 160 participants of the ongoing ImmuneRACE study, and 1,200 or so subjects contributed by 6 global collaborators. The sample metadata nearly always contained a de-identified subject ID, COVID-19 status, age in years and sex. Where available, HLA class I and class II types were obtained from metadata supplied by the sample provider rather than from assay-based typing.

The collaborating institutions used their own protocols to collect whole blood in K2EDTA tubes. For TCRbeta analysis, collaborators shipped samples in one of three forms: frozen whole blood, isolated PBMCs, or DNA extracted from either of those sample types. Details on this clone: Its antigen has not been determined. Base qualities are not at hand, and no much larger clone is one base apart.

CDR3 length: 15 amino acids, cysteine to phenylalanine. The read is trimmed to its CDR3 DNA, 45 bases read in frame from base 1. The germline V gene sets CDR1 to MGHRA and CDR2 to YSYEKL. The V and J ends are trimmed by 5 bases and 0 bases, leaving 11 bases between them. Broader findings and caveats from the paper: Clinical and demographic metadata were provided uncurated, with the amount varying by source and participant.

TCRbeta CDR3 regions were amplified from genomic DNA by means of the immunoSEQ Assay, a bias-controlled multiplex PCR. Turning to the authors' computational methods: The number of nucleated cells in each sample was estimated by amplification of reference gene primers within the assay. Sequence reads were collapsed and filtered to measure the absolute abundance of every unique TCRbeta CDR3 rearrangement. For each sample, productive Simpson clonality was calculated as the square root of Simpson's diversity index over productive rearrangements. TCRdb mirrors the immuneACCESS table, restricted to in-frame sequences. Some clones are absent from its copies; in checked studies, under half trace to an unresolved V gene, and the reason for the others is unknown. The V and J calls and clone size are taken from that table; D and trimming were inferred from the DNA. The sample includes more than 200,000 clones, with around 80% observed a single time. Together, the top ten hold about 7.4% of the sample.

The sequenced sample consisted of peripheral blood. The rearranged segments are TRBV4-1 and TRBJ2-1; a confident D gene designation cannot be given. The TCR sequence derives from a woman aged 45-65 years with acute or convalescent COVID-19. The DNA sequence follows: TGCGCCAGCAGCATAACCGTCAGCTCCTACAATGAGCAGTTCTTC. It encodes CASSITVSSYNEQFF.